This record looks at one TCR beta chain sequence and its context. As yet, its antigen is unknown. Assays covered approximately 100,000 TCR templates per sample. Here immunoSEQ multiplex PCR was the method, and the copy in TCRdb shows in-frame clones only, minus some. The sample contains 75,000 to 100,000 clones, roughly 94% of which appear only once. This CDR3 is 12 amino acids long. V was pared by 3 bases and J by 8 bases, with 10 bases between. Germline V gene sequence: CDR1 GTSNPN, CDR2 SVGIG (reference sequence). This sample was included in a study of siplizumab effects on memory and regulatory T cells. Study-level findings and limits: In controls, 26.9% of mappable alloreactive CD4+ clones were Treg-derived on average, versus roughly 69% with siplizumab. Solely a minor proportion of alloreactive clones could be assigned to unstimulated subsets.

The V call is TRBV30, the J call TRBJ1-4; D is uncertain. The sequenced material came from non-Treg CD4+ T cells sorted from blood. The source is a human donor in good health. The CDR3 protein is CAWRGRREKLFF. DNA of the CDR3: TGTGCCTGGAGGGGCAGGAGGGAAAAACTGTTTTTT.